This TCR beta chain is drawn from a study of circulating tumor DNA in untreated peripheral T-cell lymphoma. Findings and caveats of the study: Tumor-specific clonotypes: identified in 65% to 80% of patients, more than 85% of baseline tissues.

V was trimmed by 7 bases and J by 4 bases, leaving 11 bases between them. This CDR3 is 13 amino acids long. Germline-derived CDR1 and CDR2 are GTSNPN and SVGIG (reference sequence). TCRdb's table, derived via immunoSEQ multiplex PCR, lists solely in-frame clones and lacks some. The data contain some 10,000 clones, about 80% of them seen just once; the ten biggest clones take up around a third. The tumor tissue sample was taken at baseline before any treatment. Concerning this clone: The antigen is undetermined.

The specimen was tumor tissue. The receptor's source is a human donor with peripheral T-cell lymphoma. The chain has TRBV30 and TRBJ1-6, with unresolved D. DNA for the CDR3: TGTGCCTATCAAGCCGGATATAATTCACCCCTCCACTTT. It specifies CAYQAGYNSPLHF.